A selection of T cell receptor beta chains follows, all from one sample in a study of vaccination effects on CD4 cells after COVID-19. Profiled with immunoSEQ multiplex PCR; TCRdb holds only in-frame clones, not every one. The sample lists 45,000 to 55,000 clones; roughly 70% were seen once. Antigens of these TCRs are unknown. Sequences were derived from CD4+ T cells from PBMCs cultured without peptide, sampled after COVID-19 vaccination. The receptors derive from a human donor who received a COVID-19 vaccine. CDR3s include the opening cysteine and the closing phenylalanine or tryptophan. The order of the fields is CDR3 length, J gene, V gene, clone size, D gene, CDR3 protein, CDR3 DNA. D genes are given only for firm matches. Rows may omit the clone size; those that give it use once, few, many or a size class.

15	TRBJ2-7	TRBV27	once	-	CASGRLGTHSYEQYF	TGTGCCAGCGGACGCTTGGGAACGCACTCCTACGAGCAGTACTTC
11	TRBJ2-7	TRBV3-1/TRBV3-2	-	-	CASSGPYEQYF	TGTGCCAGCAGCGGACCCTACGAGCAGTACTTC
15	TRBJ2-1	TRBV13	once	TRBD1	CASSPWTGGKSGQFF	TGTGCCAGCAGCCCATGGACAGGGGGCAAATCAGGGCAGTTCTTC
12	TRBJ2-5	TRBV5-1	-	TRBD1	CASSSDRGTQYF	TGCGCCAGCAGCTCGGACAGGGGGACCCAGTACTTC
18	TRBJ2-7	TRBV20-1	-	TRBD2	CSASQLTGLAGGVHEQYF	TGCAGTGCTAGTCAGCTAACGGGACTAGCGGGAGGAGTCCACGAGCAGTACTTC
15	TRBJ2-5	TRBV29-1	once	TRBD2	CSVADGLVGGKTQYF	TGCAGCGTTGCCGACGGGCTAGTGGGGGGGAAGACCCAGTACTTC
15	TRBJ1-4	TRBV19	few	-	CASSQRHTTNEKLFF	TGTGCCAGTAGTCAGCGACACACAACTAATGAAAAACTGTTTTTT
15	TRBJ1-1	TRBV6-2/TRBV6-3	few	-	CASSYRAGDRTEAFF	TGTGCCAGCAGTTACAGGGCAGGGGATCGGACTGAAGCTTTCTTT
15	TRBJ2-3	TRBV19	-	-	CASSIPLQTVDTQYF	TGTGCCAGTAGTATACCCCTCCAGACAGTAGATACGCAGTATTTT
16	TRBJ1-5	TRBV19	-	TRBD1	CATSNQGGGGNQPQHF	TGTGCCACCTCAAATCAAGGGGGCGGTGGCAATCAGCCCCAGCATTTT
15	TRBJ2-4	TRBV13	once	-	CASSLGPGVRNIQYF	TGTGCCAGCAGCTTAGGCCCAGGGGTTAGAAACATTCAGTACTTC
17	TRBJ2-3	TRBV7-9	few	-	CASSFYGSTSGSDTQYF	TGTGCCAGCAGCTTCTATGGCTCAACTAGTGGTTCAGATACGCAGTATTTT
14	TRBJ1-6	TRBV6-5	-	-	CASSYQTYNSPLHF	TGTGCCAGCAGTTACCAGACCTATAATTCACCCCTCCACTTT
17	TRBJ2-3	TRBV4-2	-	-	CASSLSGGGGTADTQYF	TGTGCCAGCAGCCTCTCGGGCGGCGGGGGCACGGCCGATACGCAGTATTTT
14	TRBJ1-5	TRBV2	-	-	CASLLGLSGTAQHF	TGTGCCAGCTTATTGGGTTTATCCGGGACGGCCCAGCATTTT
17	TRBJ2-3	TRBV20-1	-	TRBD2	CSASGGLAGEFTDTQYF	TGCAGTGCTAGTGGCGGCCTAGCGGGGGAATTCACAGATACGCAGTATTTT
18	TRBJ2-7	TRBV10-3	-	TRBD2	CAISEPKLGGRALYEQYF	TGTGCCATCAGTGAGCCCAAGTTAGGCGGGAGGGCCTTGTACGAGCAGTACTTC
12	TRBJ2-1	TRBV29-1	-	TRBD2	CSVELAGAEQFF	TGCAGCGTGGAGCTAGCGGGGGCTGAGCAGTTCTTC
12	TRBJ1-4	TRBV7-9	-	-	CASSLLPEKLFF	TGTGCCAGCAGCTTACTCCCAGAAAAACTGTTTTTT
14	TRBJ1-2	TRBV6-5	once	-	CASSRDQWDYGYTF	TGTGCCAGCAGTAGGGATCAGTGGGACTATGGCTACACCTTC
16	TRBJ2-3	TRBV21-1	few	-	CASSKARQGRTDTQYF	TGTGCCAGCAGCAAAGCCCGACAGGGGAGGACAGATACGCAGTATTTT
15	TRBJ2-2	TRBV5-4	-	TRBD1	CASSDRGRDTGELFF	TGTGCCAGCAGCGACAGGGGGCGCGACACCGGGGAGCTGTTTTTT
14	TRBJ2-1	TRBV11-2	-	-	CASSLDQGTPRKFF	TGTGCCAGCAGCTTAGATCAAGGAACCCCGAGGAAGTTCTTC
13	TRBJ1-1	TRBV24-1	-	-	CATSGSRDTEAFF	TGTGCCACCAGTGGCTCCCGGGACACTGAAGCTTTCTTT
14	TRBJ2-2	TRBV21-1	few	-	CASSRSPNTGELFF	TGTGCCAGCAGCAGAAGTCCGAACACCGGGGAGCTGTTTTTT
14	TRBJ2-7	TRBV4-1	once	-	CASSPRLSLNEQYF	TGCGCCAGCAGCCCTCGGCTGTCCCTAAACGAGCAGTACTTC
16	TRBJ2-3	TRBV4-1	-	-	CASSRPGRDRTDTQYF	TGCGCCAGCAGCCGACCCGGGAGAGATCGCACAGATACGCAGTATTTT
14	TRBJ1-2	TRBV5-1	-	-	CASSLEAGNYGYTF	TGCGCCAGCAGCTTGGAGGCTGGTAACTATGGCTACACCTTC
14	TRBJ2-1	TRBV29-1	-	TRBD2	CSVEVSGGSGEQFF	TGCAGCGTTGAGGTGTCGGGGGGTTCGGGTGAGCAGTTCTTC
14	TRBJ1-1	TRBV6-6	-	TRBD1	CASSYDRGNTEAFF	TGTGCCAGCAGTTATGACAGGGGGAACACTGAAGCTTTCTTT
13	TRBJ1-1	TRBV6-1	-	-	CASSEGVNTEAFF	TGTGCCAGCAGTGAAGGGGTGAACACTGAAGCTTTCTTT
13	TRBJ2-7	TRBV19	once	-	CASSIYQLGEQYF	TGTGCCAGTAGTATCTATCAGCTAGGCGAGCAGTACTTC
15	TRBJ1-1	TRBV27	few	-	CASSLSRGMNTEAFF	TGTGCCAGCAGTTTATCGCGGGGAATGAACACTGAAGCTTTCTTT
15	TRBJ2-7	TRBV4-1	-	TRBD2	CASSSPGTSGYEQYF	TGCGCCAGCAGCAGCCCAGGGACTAGCGGCTACGAGCAGTACTTC
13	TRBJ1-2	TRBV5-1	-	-	CASSLAGNYGYTF	TGCGCCAGCAGCTTGGCAGGGAACTATGGCTACACCTTC
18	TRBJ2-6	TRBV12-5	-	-	CASGLSGQILPGANVLTF	TGTGCTAGTGGTTTGTCCGGACAGATACTACCTGGGGCCAACGTCCTGACTTTC
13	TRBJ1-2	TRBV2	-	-	CASSEAEGYGYTF	TGTGCCAGCAGTGAAGCGGAGGGGTATGGCTACACCTTC
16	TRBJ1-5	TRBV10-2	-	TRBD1	CASRYGTGVGSQPQHF	TGCGCCAGCAGGTACGGGACAGGGGTCGGGAGTCAGCCCCAGCATTTT
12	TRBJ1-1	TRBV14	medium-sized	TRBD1	CASSQDAGGAFF	TGTGCCAGCAGCCAAGATGCAGGGGGAGCTTTCTTT
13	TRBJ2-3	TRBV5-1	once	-	CASSFTGTDTQYF	TGCGCCAGCAGCTTTACAGGCACAGATACGCAGTATTTT
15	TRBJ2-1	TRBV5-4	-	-	CASSRRDPAVTEQFF	TGTGCCAGCAGCCGTCGGGACCCAGCCGTCACTGAGCAGTTCTTC
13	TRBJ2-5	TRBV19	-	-	CASSIGTRETQYF	TGTGCCAGTAGTATAGGGACCAGGGAGACCCAGTACTTC
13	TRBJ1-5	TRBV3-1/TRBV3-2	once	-	CASSPGEFQPQHF	TGTGCCAGCAGCCCAGGGGAGTTTCAGCCCCAGCATTTT